This TCR beta chain was identified in a study of blood T cell repertoires in COVID-19 (dated by TCRdb to the early 2020s). In the study overall: Samples from collaborators originated in the United States, Italy and Spain and spanned both the acute and convalescent phases of COVID-19. The samples were drawn from the first 160 participants of the ongoing ImmuneRACE study and from about 1,200 subjects provided by 6 global collaborators. Nearly every sample came with metadata listing a de-identified subject ID, COVID-19 status, age in years and sex. The dataset comprised deeply sampled blood TCRbeta repertoires from subjects exposed to, actively infected with, or recovered from COVID-19. The repertoires were released in a freely available public database meant as a resource for research on the immune response to SARS-CoV-2. The material from the prospective study consisted of cDNA or gDNA derived from T cells, B-cell-depleted T cells, or PBMCs. Where HLA class I and class II types were available, the types were taken from metadata supplied by the sample provider, not from assay-based typing.

Collaborating institutions collected whole blood in K2EDTA tubes following their own protocols. For TCRbeta analysis, collaborator samples were shipped as frozen whole blood, as isolated PBMCs, or as DNA extracted from either sample type. Turning to this clone: Its antigen remains unidentified. Base qualities are not provided; no much larger clone lies one nucleotide away.

CDR1 and CDR2 are read off the germline V gene as SQVTM and ANQGSEA. Its CDR3 holds 14 amino acids, cysteine through phenylalanine. Only the CDR3 DNA stays, 42 bases, in frame from base 1. The junction shows trimming of 0 bases on V and 1 base on J, plus 10 bases between the germline ends. TCRbeta CDR3 regions were amplified from genomic DNA using the immunoSEQ Assay, a bias-controlled multiplex PCR. In the authors' own workflow: Nucleated cell counts per sample were estimated from amplification of reference gene primers within the assay. To quantify the absolute abundance of each unique TCRbeta CDR3 rearrangement, sequence reads were collapsed and filtered. For each sample, productive Simpson clonality was calculated by taking the square root of Simpson's diversity index across productive rearrangements. The source is immuneACCESS, and TCRdb retained only in-frame sequences with V and J called. Part of the clones is not carried over; for the studies checked, unresolved V genes explain less than half of this, and the remainder is unexplained. Clone size and the V and J calls come from that table; the DNA yielded D and trimming. Here the sample has 160,000 or so clones; 65% to 90% occur a single time. Of the sample, more than 1.5% is held by the ten largest clones.

General findings and caveats noted by the study authors: The quantity of clinical and demographic metadata differed by source and by participant and was supplied without curation.

The sequence is built from TRBV29-1 and TRBJ2-7; TRBD2 might be the D gene, on 5 matching bases. The source is a human donor in a cohort sampled during active COVID-19. Sequencing was done on a sample of peripheral blood. The DNA is as follows: TGCAGCGTTGAAGACACCCGGAGGTCCTACGAGCAGTACTTC. Translation gives CSVEDTRRSYEQYF.